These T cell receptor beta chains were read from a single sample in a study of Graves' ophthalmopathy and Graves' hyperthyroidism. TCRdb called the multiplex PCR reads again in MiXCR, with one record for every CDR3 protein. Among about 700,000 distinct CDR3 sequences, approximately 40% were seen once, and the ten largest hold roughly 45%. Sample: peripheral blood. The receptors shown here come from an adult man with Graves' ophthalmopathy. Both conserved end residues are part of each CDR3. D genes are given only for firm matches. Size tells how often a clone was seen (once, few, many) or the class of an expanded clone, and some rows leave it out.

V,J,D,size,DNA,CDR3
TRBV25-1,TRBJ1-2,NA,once,TGTGCCAGCAGTGCCCTGACAGGCTATGGCTACACCTTC,CASSALTGYGYTF
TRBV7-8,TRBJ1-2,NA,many,TGTGCCAGCAGTCTCAACAGGGCGTCAGATGGCTACACCTTC,CASSLNRASDGYTF
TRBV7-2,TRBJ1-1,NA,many,TGTGCCAGCCGCGTGCAGGGGATGAGCACTGAAGCTTTCTTT,CASRVQGMSTEAFF
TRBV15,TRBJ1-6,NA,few,TGTGCCACCACTTCGAGGACAGAGAATAATTCACCCCTCCACTTT,CATTSRTENNSPLHF
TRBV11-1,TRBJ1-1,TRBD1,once,TGTGCCAGCAGCTTAGCAGGGGGCCCCACTGAAGCTTTCTTT,CASSLAGGPTEAFF
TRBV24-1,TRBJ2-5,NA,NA,TGTGCCACCAGTGATTTCGGAGTCGGGGAAGAGACCCAGTACTTC,CATSDFGVGEETQYF
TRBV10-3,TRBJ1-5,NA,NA,TGTGCCATCGCGGATCGGCCTAGCAATCAGCCCCAGCATTTT,CAIADRPSNQPQHF
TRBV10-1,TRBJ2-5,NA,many,TGCGCCAGCAGTGAGACAGGGATGGAGACCCAGTACTTC,CASSETGMETQYF
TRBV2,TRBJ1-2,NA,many,TGTGCCAGCCAGGAAGTTAACTATGGCTACACCTTC,CASQEVNYGYTF
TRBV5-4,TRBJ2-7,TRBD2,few,TGTGCCAGCAGCTACGGACTAGCGGGGGACTCCTACGAGCAGTACTTC,CASSYGLAGDSYEQYF
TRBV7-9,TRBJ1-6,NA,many,TGTGCCAGCAGCCCAGGGGCCAGTCAGAATTCACCCCTCCACTTT,CASSPGASQNSPLHF
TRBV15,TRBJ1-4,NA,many,TGTGCCACCAGCAGAACCGGGTATTCGAATGAAAAACTGTTTTTT,CATSRTGYSNEKLFF
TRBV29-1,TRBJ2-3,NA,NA,TGCAACGTTGAACCGGGCACAGATACGCAGTATTTT,CNVEPGTDTQYF
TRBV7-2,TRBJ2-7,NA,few,TGTGCCAGCAGCTTAGTGGGGGGACCTTGGTACGAGCAGTACTTC,CASSLVGGPWYEQYF
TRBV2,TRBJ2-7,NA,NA,TGTGCCAGCAGTTCTCAGGGGGGTTTATACGAGCAGTACTTC,CASSSQGGLYEQYF
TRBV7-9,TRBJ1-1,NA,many,TGTGCCAGCAGCCCGGCGGCCACGATTGAAGCTTTCTTT,CASSPAATIEAFF
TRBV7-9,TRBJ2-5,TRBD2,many,TGTGCCAGCAGAGGGACTAGCGGGGGACAAGAGACCCAGTACTTC,CASRGTSGGQETQYF
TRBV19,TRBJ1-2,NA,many,TGTGCCAGTAGTATAGGAGCCGACCCAGCGTACGGCTACACCTTC,CASSIGADPAYGYTF
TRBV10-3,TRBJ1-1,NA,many,TGTGCCACCACAGCAGGCGGGACTGAAGCTTTCTTT,CATTAGGTEAFF
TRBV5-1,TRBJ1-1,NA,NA,TGTGCCAGCAGCTTGTCCAGCGGGGTTGAAGCTTTCTTT,CASSLSSGVEAFF
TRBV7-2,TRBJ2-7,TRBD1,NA,TGTGCCAGCAGGGAAGACAGGGGGACTACCTACGAGCAGTACTTC,CASREDRGTTYEQYF
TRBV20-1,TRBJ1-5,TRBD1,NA,TGCAGTGCTAGAGGGCCCATCAGGGGGCATCAGCCCCAGCATTTT,CSARGPIRGHQPQHF
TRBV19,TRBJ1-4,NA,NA,TGTGCCAGTAGTATCCGGACAGCGTCCTCTGCAACTAATGAAAAACTGTTTTTT,CASSIRTASSATNEKLFF
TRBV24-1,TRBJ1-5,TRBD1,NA,TGTGCCAGCAGTCAAGGGACAGGGGGTTGGTTCCAGCCCCAGCATTTT,CASSQGTGGWFQPQHF
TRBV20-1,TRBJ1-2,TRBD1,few,TGCAGTGCTACAATAGGGGGCGCCGACTATGGCTACACCTTC,CSATIGGADYGYTF
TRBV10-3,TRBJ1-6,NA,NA,TGTGCCACGCAGGGGTTGAATTCACCCCTCCACTTT,CATQGLNSPLHF
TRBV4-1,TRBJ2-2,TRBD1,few,TGCGCCAGCAGCCCGACAGGGTGGACCGGGGAGCTGTTTTTT,CASSPTGWTGELFF
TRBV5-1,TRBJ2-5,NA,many,TGCGCCAGCAGCTTGGGGACCACAGGGAGCCAAGAGACCCAGTACTTC,CASSLGTTGSQETQYF
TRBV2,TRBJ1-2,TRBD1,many,TGTGCCAGCAGCGAAAGTAGGACAGGGGGAACTTACTACACCTTC,CASSESRTGGTYYTF
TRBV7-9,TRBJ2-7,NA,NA,TGTGCCAGCAGGGGAGCCGGGACACGGTTCGAGCAGTACTTC,CASRGAGTRFEQYF
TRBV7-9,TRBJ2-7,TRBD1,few,TGTGCCAGCAGCAAGTGGGGACAGGGGACCTACGAGCAGTACTTC,CASSKWGQGTYEQYF
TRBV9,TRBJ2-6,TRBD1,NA,TGTGCCAGCAGCTTATGGGAGACAGGGGGCAACGTCCTGACTTTC,CASSLWETGGNVLTF
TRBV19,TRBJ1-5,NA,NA,TGTGCCAGTAGTATCGGACACACTTTGAGCAATCAGCCCCAGCATTTT,CASSIGHTLSNQPQHF
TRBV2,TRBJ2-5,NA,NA,TGTGCCAGCAGTGAGGAGGGGGCAACCTTCGCGGAGACCCAGTACTTC,CASSEEGATFAETQYF
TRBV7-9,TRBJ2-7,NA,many,TGTGCCAGCAGCCCATGGGCCTACGAGCAGTACTTC,CASSPWAYEQYF
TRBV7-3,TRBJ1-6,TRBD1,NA,TGTGCCAGCATCCTAAAAATTAACAGGGGGTGTTATAATTCACCCCTCCACTTT,CASILKINRGCYNSPLHF
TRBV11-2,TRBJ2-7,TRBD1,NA,TGTGCCAGCAGCTCCCCGGGACAGGACCACTACGAGCAGTACTTC,CASSSPGQDHYEQYF
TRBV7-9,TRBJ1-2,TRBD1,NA,TGTGCCAGCAGCTTAGGCTACAGGGGGTTTAACTATGGCTACACCTTC,CASSLGYRGFNYGYTF
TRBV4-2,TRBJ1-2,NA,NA,TGTGCCAGCAGCCAAGGGAAGGGAACTAACTATGGCTACACCTTC,CASSQGKGTNYGYTF
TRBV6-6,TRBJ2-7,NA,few,TGTGCCAGCAGTTGGAACAGGGCGGGCGAGCAGTACTTC,CASSWNRAGEQYF
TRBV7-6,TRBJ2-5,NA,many,TGTGCCAGCAGCCCTCTAGCGATGCAAGAGACCCAGTACTTC,CASSPLAMQETQYF
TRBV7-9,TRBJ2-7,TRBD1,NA,TGTGCCAGCAGTGCAGGGGGCCGGCAGTACTTC,CASSAGGRQYF
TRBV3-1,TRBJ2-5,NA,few,TGTGCCAGCAGCCAATACAAGACCCAGTACTTC,CASSQYKTQYF
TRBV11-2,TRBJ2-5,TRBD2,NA,TGTGCCAGCAGCTCGCGACTAGCGGCAACGGGAGGGTTAGAGACCCAGTACTTC,CASSSRLAATGGLETQYF
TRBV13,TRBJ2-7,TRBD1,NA,TGTGCCAGCAGCCCGACAGGGAACGGGGAGCAGTACTTC,CASSPTGNGEQYF
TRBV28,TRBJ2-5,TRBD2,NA,TGTGCCAGCACTTGGGGGGGAGAGACCCAGTACTTC,CASTWGGETQYF
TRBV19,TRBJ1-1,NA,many,TGTGCCAGTAGTACGCAGCCGAACACTGAAGCTTTCTTT,CASSTQPNTEAFF
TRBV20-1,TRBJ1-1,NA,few,TGCAGTGCTAGAGATAGTTCCGCTATGAACACTGAAGCTTTCTTT,CSARDSSAMNTEAFF
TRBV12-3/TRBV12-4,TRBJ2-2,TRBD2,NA,TGTGCCAGCAGTTCCCAGCGGGGGGATGGCGGGGAGCTGTTTTTT,CASSSQRGDGGELFF
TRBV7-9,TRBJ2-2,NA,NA,TGTGCCAGCAGCCGAGCACGTACGAACACCGGGGAGCTGTTTTTT,CASSRARTNTGELFF
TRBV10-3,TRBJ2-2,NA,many,TGTGCCGTGAGCGCGAACACCGGGGAGCTGTTTTTT,CAVSANTGELFF
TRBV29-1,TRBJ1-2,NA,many,TGCAGCGTTGAAGAAGGTCTTGGGCAGCCGGATAGCTATGGCTACACCTTC,CSVEEGLGQPDSYGYTF
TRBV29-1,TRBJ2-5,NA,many,TGCAGCGTTGTGGGGGCTCGGCAAGAGACCCAGTACTTC,CSVVGARQETQYF
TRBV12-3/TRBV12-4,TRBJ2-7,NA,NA,TGTGCCAGCAGGGACACCGCAAACTCCTACGAGCAGTACTTC,CASRDTANSYEQYF
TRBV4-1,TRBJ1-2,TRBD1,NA,TGCGCCAGCAGCCGGAACAGGGGGTCAGGCTATGGCTACACCTTC,CASSRNRGSGYGYTF
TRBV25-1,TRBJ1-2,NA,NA,TGTGCCATCGGACATTCAGGGGCCTATGGCTACACCTTC,CAIGHSGAYGYTF
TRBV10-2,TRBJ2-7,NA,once,TGTGACAGCAGTGTCGGCAGGGGCCATTACAAGCAGTACTTC,CDSSVGRGHYKQYF